Presented here are 10 T cell receptor beta chains from one specimen sequenced in a study of monozygotic twins with inflammatory bowel disease. TCRdb re-called the 5' RACE reads, yielding one record per CDR3 amino acid sequence without DNA. The table lists 300,000 to 400,000 distinct CDR3 sequences. The sample comprised blood. Source of these receptors: a human donor with ulcerative colitis or Crohn's disease, or a healthy co-twin of an affected twin (not recorded which).

The chain uses TRBV3-1 and TRBJ1-5; the D call from TCRdb, TRBD1, cannot be confirmed without DNA. CDR3 length: 14 amino acids. The germline V gene has CDR1 LGHDT and CDR2 YNNKEL (reference sequence). CDR3 residues: CASSQGQSRRPQHF.

The V call is TRBV12-3 or TRBV12-4, the J call TRBJ2-3; with no DNA, the TCRdb D assignment of TRBD2 cannot be verified. This CDR3 is 14 amino acids long. CDR3 protein: CASSFGIPLDTQYF.

The chain employs TRBV25-1 and TRBJ2-7; TCRdb's D call, TRBD2, is unchecked because there is no DNA. CDR3 size: 15 residues. Germline assignment: CDR1 MGHDK and CDR2 SYGVNS. CDR3 sequence reads: CASSGRSGPEIEQYF.

The rearrangement links TRBV3-1 to TRBJ2-5; TCRdb reports TRBD2, a call that lacks DNA to check it against. Germline CDR1 reads LGHDT; CDR2 reads YNNKEL (reference sequence). The CDR3 is made up of 14 amino acids. The CDR3 sequence: CASSQGGGQETQYF.

This chain uses TRBV5-6 with TRBJ2-3; TCRdb picks TRBD2, but there is no DNA to check that call. The germline gives CDR1 SGHDT, CDR2 YYEEEE. The CDR3 is made up of 18 amino acids. The CDR3 sequence is CASSLSPPSGGLTDTQYF.

This rearrangement joins TRBV6-5 to TRBJ2-2; the D call of TRBD1 rests on TCRdb alone, since no DNA is present to check it. Germline V lookup: CDR1 MNHEY, CDR2 SVGAGI. The CDR3 consists of 15 residues. CDR3 loop: CASSLRTGVTGELFF.

The chain is built from TRBV18 and TRBJ2-7; TCRdb designates TRBD1, a call that cannot be tested without DNA. CDR3 length: 15 amino acids. Germline CDR1 is KGHSH and CDR2 is LQKENI. CDR3 loop: CASSPSGTDYYEQYF.

This chain connects TRBV5-5 to TRBJ2-1; checking the TCRdb D call of TRBD1 is not possible without DNA. In germline, CDR1 is SGHKS, CDR2 YYEKEE (reference sequence). The CDR3 runs to 16 residues. The CDR3 is CASSLVVWDSTNEQFF. Together with reference TRBV5-5 and TRBJ2-1, the CDR3 gives the full variable domain: DAGVTQSPTHLIKTRGQQVTLRCSPISGHKSVSWYQQVLGQGPQFIFQYYEKEERGRGNFPDRFSARQFPNYSSELNVNALLLGDSALYLCASSLVVWDSTNEQFFGPGTRLTVL.

The chain uses TRBV7-9 and TRBJ2-7. Germline CDR1 reads SEHNR; CDR2 reads FQNEAQ (reference sequence). This CDR3 contains 13 residues. The CDR3 loop reads CASSLAGLSEQYF.

V is TRBV12-3 or TRBV12-4 and J is TRBJ1-3. CDR3 size: 14 residues. The CDR3 protein is CASSPDRSGNTIYF.